The T cell receptor beta chain under discussion was sequenced for a study of T cells in Graves' hyperthyroidism and ophthalmopathy. Whole-study findings and limits: The model identified upcoming ophthalmopathy a median approximately six months ahead of onset. Most thyroid clonotypes expanded above 0.001 were also detected in blood.

This clonotype was picked up many times. Its antigen is as yet unknown. Clinical symptoms, serum thyroxine, TRAb, thyroid ultrasound and orbital computed tomography established diagnosis. Using more than 7.5 ml of fresh peripheral blood, PBMCs were prepared. RNA transcripts were the template for amplifying TCR beta CDR3 regions. During a first-round RT-PCR of the TCR CDR3, the HTBI primer set was used. TCRdb reprocessed the multiplex PCR reads with MiXCR, giving one entry per CDR3 protein. The sample holds 400,000 to 450,000 distinct CDR3 sequences, approximately 14% seen once. The sequence was collected from a man aged 18 to 35 with Graves' ophthalmopathy. Sequenced input: blood.

CDR3 coding DNA: TGCGCCAGCGCGGCTAGCGGTTATGTGGAGACCCAGTACTTC. Amino acids: CASAASGYVETQYF. This chain uses TRBV10-1 with TRBJ2-5; 7 bases line up with TRBD2. V dropped 8 bases and J dropped 5; count of bases not matched to a gene: 11. The CDR3 is 14 amino acids. From germline, CDR1 is WNHNN and CDR2 SYGVQD (reference sequence).